This paragraph covers one TCR beta chain sequence. The antigen remains unidentified. Making TCR cDNA involved 5'RACE template switching, which added UMIs and a universal primer site. TCRdb re-called the 5' RACE reads through MiXCR, storing one row per CDR3 protein. Among about 350,000 distinct CDR3 sequences, around 12% were seen once, and the ten largest hold 3.2%. The V gene's germline CDR1 is SGHTA and CDR2 FQGNSA. The CDR3 extends over 14 amino acids. V was trimmed by 1 base and J by 0 bases, leaving 7 bases between them. This sample stems from a study of T cells after yellow fever vaccination. Findings of the study overall: Researchers report a weaker secondary response that nonetheless peaked faster, day 5 versus 15. Most clones from primary vaccination were detected again post-booster (about 95% CD4, 88% CD8). Contamination by abundant bulk-population clonotypes could be present in FACS-sorted repertoires.

The genes are TRBV7-2 and TRBJ2-7; no reliable D call. The source material was CD4+ T cells sorted from PBMCs, sampled 15 days after the yellow fever booster vaccination. This clonotype was obtained from a man younger than 35 who received the YFV17D yellow fever vaccine. CDR3 nucleotide sequence: TGTGCCAGCAGCTTAGTTCTGGCCTCCTACGAGCAGTACTTC. Translating gives CASSLVLASYEQYF.